This T cell receptor (beta chain) derives from a study of early stage breast cancer tumors. Study-wide results and limits: Commonly generated sequences made up most enriched TCRB sequences shared between patients.

To note about this clone: Its antigen remains unidentified.

Measured with immunoSEQ multiplex PCR; TCRdb has only the in-frame clones, and not every one. Among around 30,000 clones listed, around 67% were seen once. Germline V gene lookup returns CDR1 MGHRA and CDR2 YSYEKL. The CDR3 is 14 residues long. V was trimmed by 2 bases and J by 0 bases, leaving 4 bases between them. The sample was breast tumor tissue. The chain uses TRBV4-1 and TRBJ1-4; D unclear. The receptor was derived from a person aged 25-39 years with breast cancer. The DNA for the CDR3 is TGCGCCAGCAGCCAACGGGCAACTAATGAAAAACTGTTTTTT. It is translated as CASSQRATNEKLFF.